Here is one T cell receptor (beta chain) with its context. The same CDR3 also results from other DNA sequences found in this sample. The data belong to a study of shared clonotypes between healthy human individuals. Across the study: Donors were a couple of women and a few men aged 18 to 49.

The method was immunoSEQ multiplex PCR; TCRdb's version includes in-frame clones alone and lacks a portion of them. This table has 2 million to 2.5 million clones, approximately 96% appearing once. In germline, CDR1 is SGDLS, CDR2 YYNGEE. The V segment lost 0 bases and the J segment 6 bases; nucleotides outside the gene matches: 5. This CDR3 contains 15 residues. The chain uses TRBV9 and TRBJ2-2; 7 bases line up with TRBD2. This receptor was identified in a man younger than 35 in good health. The source material was naive CD4+ T cells sorted from blood. Subset indicated: CD45RA+ positively selected. The CDR3, as DNA: TGTGCCAGCAGCGTAGAAGGAGGGAGGGCCGGGGAGCTGTTTTTT. It specifies CASSVEGGRAGELFF.